This T cell receptor beta chain was captured by sequencing in a study of blood T cell repertoires in COVID-19. Participant reports of clinical history set cohort assignment. Authors' analysis steps: The authors estimated nucleated cell counts from reference gene primer amplification. Sequencing used immunoSEQ multiplex PCR; TCRdb keeps in-frame clones, though not all of them. V, J and clone size are those of that table, while D and trimming were read from the DNA. The data contain approximately 440,000 clones, roughly 87% of them singletons. The CDR3 spans 16 residues. The V segment lost 4 bases and the J segment 4 bases; nucleotides outside the gene matches: 11. Germline V gene data show CDR1 as SQVTM and CDR2 as ANQGSEA.

Sequenced material: PBMCs or T cells enriched from blood (not recorded which). V usage is TRBV29-1 and J usage is TRBJ2-7, with 12 bases lining up with TRBD2. The receptor was isolated from a man aged 18 to 30 who had recovered from COVID-19. CDR3 amino acids: CSVARYRGTSGYEQYF. As DNA, the CDR3 is TGCAGCGTTGCCCGTTACAGAGGGACTAGCGGGTACGAGCAGTACTTC.